Below, one TCR beta chain is given with its context. The sample comes from a study of early T cells in non-severe SARS-CoV-2 infection. Study information: RNA in bulk from unsorted whole blood was sequenced, and chains were unpaired.

TCRdb called the 5' RACE reads again in MiXCR, with one record for every CDR3 protein. The table lists about 110,000 distinct CDR3 sequences, around 10% of them singletons. The specimen sequenced was whole blood. The sequence was collected from an adult who was a healthcare worker with PCR-confirmed SARS-CoV-2 infection or an uninfected control (not recorded which).

CDR3 amino acids: CASSQVGGDQQFF. The DNA of the CDR3 is TGCGCCAGCAGCCAAGTGGGGGGGGACCAGCAGTTCTTC. J is TRBJ2-1 and V is TRBV4-1, with 7 bases matching TRBD2. Germline CDR1 MGHRA, CDR2 YSYEKL. The CDR3 has 13 residues. Trimming cost V 1 base and J 11 bases; bases outside gene matches: 5.